This T cell receptor (beta chain) was identified during a study of blood T cell repertoires in COVID-19. Across the study: Material from acute and convalescent COVID-19 was sourced from the United States, Italy and Spain.

This CDR3 contains 16 residues. Germline V CDR1 and CDR2: ENHRY, SYGVKD. Trimming removed 2 bases from V and 7 bases from J, with 17 bases in between. Original processing notes: For nucleated cells, counts were estimated from reference gene primer amplification. Assay: immunoSEQ multiplex PCR; the TCRdb copy retains only in-frame clones and omits some. V and J calls and clone size follow that table, whereas D and trimming were derived from the DNA. The table has roughly 120,000 clones, around 80% seen once; the top ten hold around 1.9%. The source of this sequence is a man between 65 and 79 years old with acute or convalescent COVID-19. The V and J genes are TRBV10-3 and TRBJ1-4; D ambiguous. The sample taken for sequencing was peripheral blood. The CDR3 sequence: CAISEEPGRMGEKLFF. The DNA for the CDR3 is TGTGCCATCAGTGAGGAACCGGGGAGGATGGGTGAAAAACTGTTTTTT.